Following are 3 T cell receptor beta chains from one sample sequenced in a study of OX40 agonist ivuxolimab in advanced cancers. Sequencing was performed with immunoSEQ multiplex PCR; in TCRdb, only in-frame clones are kept and a portion is missing. This table has some 62,000 clones, 91% appearing once. The sequences come from CD4+ or CD8+ T cells sorted from blood, collected in a trial of the OX40 agonist ivuxolimab. These receptors came from an adult with an advanced solid tumor such as melanoma, head and neck, liver or kidney cancer.

V usage is TRBV7-2 and J usage is TRBJ2-7, with 7 bases lining up with TRBD2. V lost 4 bases to trimming and J lost 3 bases; unmatched junction nucleotides: 6. This CDR3 has 14 amino acids. Germline V gene lookup returns CDR1 SGHTA and CDR2 FQGNSA. The CDR3 DNA follows: TGTGCCAGCAGCTGGGGGGGGTTCCTCTACGAGCAGTACTTC. Translating gives CASSWGGFLYEQYF.

The rearrangement joins TRBV19 to TRBJ1-4; the D is unclear. Trimming removed 9 bases at V and 0 bases at J, with 11 bases between. Germline values: CDR1 LNHDA, CDR2 SQIVND (reference sequence). This CDR3 contains 14 residues. CDR3 nucleotides: TGTGCCAGCAAAGAGACTGCAACTAATGAAAAACTGTTTTTT. It specifies CASKETATNEKLFF.

V is TRBV5-1 and J is TRBJ1-1; D is ambiguous. The CDR3 sequence is 14 residues long. Germline V gene data show CDR1 as SGHRS and CDR2 as YFSETQ. V was trimmed by 0 bases and J by 4 bases, leaving 10 bases between them. DNA for the CDR3: TGCGCCAGCAGCTTGGGTTCTTCGGCCACTGAAGCTTTCTTT. Amino acid sequence: CASSLGSSATEAFF.